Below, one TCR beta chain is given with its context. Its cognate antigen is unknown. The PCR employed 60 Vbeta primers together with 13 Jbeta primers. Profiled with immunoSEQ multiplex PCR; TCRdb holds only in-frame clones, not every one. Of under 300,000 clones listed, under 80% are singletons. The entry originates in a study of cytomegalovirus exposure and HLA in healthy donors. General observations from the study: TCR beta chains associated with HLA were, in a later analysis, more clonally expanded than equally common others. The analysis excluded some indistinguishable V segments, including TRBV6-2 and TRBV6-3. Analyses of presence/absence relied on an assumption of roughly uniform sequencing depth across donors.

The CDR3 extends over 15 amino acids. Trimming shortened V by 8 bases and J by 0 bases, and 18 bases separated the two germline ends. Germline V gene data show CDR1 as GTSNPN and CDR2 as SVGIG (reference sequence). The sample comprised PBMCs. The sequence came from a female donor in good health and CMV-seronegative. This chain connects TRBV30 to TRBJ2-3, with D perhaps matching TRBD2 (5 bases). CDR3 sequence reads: CAGREDILSTDTQYF. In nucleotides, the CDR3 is TGTGCCGGTCGGGAAGATATCCTTAGCACAGATACGCAGTATTTT.